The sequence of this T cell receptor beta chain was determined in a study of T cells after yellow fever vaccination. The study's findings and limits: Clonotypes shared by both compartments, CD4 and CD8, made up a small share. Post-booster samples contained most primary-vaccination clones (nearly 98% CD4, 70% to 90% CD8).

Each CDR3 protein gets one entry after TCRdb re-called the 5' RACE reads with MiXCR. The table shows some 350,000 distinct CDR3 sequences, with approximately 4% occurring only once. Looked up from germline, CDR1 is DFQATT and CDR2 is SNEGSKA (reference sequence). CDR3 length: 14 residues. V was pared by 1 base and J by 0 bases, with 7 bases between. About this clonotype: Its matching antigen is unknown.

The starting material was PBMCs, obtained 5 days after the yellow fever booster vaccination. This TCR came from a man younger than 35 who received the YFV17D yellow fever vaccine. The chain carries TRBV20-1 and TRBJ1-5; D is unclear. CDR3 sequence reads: CSARAANSNQPQHF. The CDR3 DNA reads TGCAGTGCTAGAGCGGCGAATAGCAATCAGCCCCAGCATTTT.